This T cell receptor (beta chain) was identified during a study of cytomegalovirus exposure and HLA in healthy donors (dated by TCRdb to about 2017). Background for the entire study: An earlier analysis of several hundred of the donors reported about 250 Gb of sequence data and around 110 million unique TCR beta sequences from about 180 million T cells. Approximately 300 gigabases of sequencing data and roughly 80 million unique TCR sequences made up an early release that covered about 640 HLA-typed donors. Among the roughly 380 genotyped donors, about 85% belonged to the genetic ancestry cluster associated with self-reported Caucasian donors. The study was designed to test whether signatures of past pathogen exposure could be identified by cataloging public T cell receptors. The T cell repertoires of under 700 subjects were profiled by immunosequencing and related to cytomegalovirus serostatus. Besides the first cohort of some 670 subjects, a separate validation cohort made up of 120 different subjects was used. To predict cytomegalovirus infection status, the study combined high-throughput TCR immunosequencing, statistical association of individual TCRs with disease status, and machine learning. A later analysis re-examined previously published TCR beta repertoires from about 670 donors and added high-resolution HLA genotyping to investigate patterns of TCR occurrence. Rather than using new phenotypic data, the later analysis identified candidate immune exposures from TCR beta sequences and from how often those sequences occurred across donors. In an earlier analysis of 587 of the donors, high-throughput TCR beta sequencing was used to judge whether each TCR beta V gene segment behaved as functional or pseudogenic. Donor age, sex, ethnicity and CMV serostatus were compiled alongside the repertoire data. Genome-wide SNP genotypes for about 60% of the 666 donors were used in a later genetic analysis, which treated that subset as a discovery cohort. Every discovery cohort repertoire had been produced on one sequencing platform. Class I and class II HLA loci were covered by the typing at four-digit resolution. Typing coverage varied by locus: roughly 629-640 donors for A, B, C, DRB1 and DQB1; under 550 for DQA1; approximately 610 for DPA1; about 450 for DPB1. Several DR-DQ haplotypes were handled as single units for association and clustering, since linkage in the cohort was strong. On average, roughly 240,000 unique TCR beta nucleotide sequences were sequenced per donor among some 430 genotyped donors of the cohort, with roughly 18% of those sequences being non-productive. The paper's findings and limits, for the study overall: According to the authors, the approach could potentially be generalized to other disease states and immunological phenotypes. Strong co-occurrence of HLA alleles, especially DR and DQ, made assigning TCR associations to individual alleles difficult. In this cohort, only TCR beta chains were sequenced, and detectable features were limited by the absence of alpha or paired-chain data. Cytomegalovirus status was reported to be diagnosed by the classifier with high specificity and sensitivity in both the original and validation cohorts. A few of the identified cytomegalovirus-associated TCR beta chains were confirmed in vitro to be specific for cytomegalovirus antigens. In a later analysis, HLA-associated TCR beta chains were found to be more clonally expanded and to have lower generation probabilities than equally common non-associated chains. Linkage disequilibrium might explain the correlated functional status among segregating V segments, but an unknown experimental factor could not be ruled out. An earlier analysis of some 560 of the donors showed that most TCR beta V segments appeared in productive rearrangements either about 87% or about 30% of the time, which broadly matched IMGT annotations. The presence/absence analyses assumed that sequencing depth was roughly uniform across donors, and that assumption may not be true. Across donors, most TCR sequences were observed very rarely, whereas some public TCRs were present in many individuals. CMV serostatus was the only immune exposure information available for the cohort. V-gene and J-gene trimming of TCR beta chains was associated with a missense DCLRE1C variant in a later genetic analysis, and the association was replicated in an independent cohort. HLA typing was unavailable for some donors at each locus, so association tests used only the typed subset. A later analysis found that TCR association rates varied across HLA loci, with DRB1 alleles showing the most associated TCRs and HLA-C alleles the fewest. Roughly 15 rarely observed V segments, including chromosome 9 orphons, were excluded from the earlier analysis of several hundred of the donors because counts were too low. A further reported finding was that TCR beta sequences accurately predicted the HLA-A and HLA-B alleles for most subjects in the first cohort. Some IMGT-functional V segments, including TRBV6-2 and TRBV6-3, could not be told apart with the 87-base-pair reads, so those segments were excluded. In a later analysis, most CMV-associated TCR beta chains were found to appear HLA-restricted, with HLA associations seemingly driven largely by CMV exposure. A cluster of highly shared sequence variants was judged likely to be a technical artifact of the sequencing pipeline. In a later genetic analysis, fewer N-insertions in productive TCRs were reported among donors in an Asian-associated ancestry cluster than the roughly 700-donor mean. Specific HLA alleles were associated with roughly 17,000 TCR beta sequences at a false discovery rate of 0.05 in a later analysis. The study listed 150 to 200 TCR beta chains as associated with cytomegalovirus. A later analysis reported that several top co-occurrence clusters appeared linked to parvovirus B19, influenza, CMV and Epstein-Barr virus.

The cohort consisted of 666 healthy bone marrow donors. At the time of sampling, all cohort members were nominally healthy, though unrecorded immune exposures were likely present. The donor tested CMV seronegative and was one of the 352 seronegative cohort members. A peripheral blood sample was collected from each donor, and TCR beta sequencing was performed on peripheral blood mononuclear cells. Genomic DNA extraction from the blood cell samples was performed with the Qiagen DNeasy Blood Extraction Kit. This clone was seen more than once but under ten times. This clone's antigen is unknown. Base qualities are not at hand, and no much larger clone is one base apart. The junction shows trimming of 6 bases on V and 0 bases on J, plus 15 bases between the germline ends. Per the germline V gene, MDHEN is the CDR1 and SYDVKM is the CDR2. The CDR3 numbers 16 residues from cysteine through phenylalanine. CDR3 DNA is the only sequence kept; it has 48 bases, read in frame from the first base.

The library was built by means of the immunoSEQ multiplex PCR assay. For the multiplex PCR, a mixture combining 60 forward primers for TCR Vbeta segments and 13 reverse primers for TCR Jbeta segments was used. The CDR3 region of rearranged TCR beta genes was amplified from genomic DNA by a multiplex PCR assay. The amplified TCR beta libraries were sequenced on the Illumina HiSeq System as 87-base-pair reads. As for the original processing: A later analysis tallied roughly 80 million unique TCR beta chains across the 666 repertoires, and around 12 million of those chains were shared by two or more donors. Raw reads were error-corrected and collapsed into unique sequences by a nearest-neighbor algorithm in which closely related sequences were merged to remove PCR and sequencing errors. Alignment of CDR3 sequences to IMGT reference sequences was used to assign V, D and J gene segments. For a sequence to be retained, a match of at least six nucleotides was required to both a V gene segment and a J gene segment. Rearrangements were called productive when the CDR3 lacked stop codons and stayed in frame with V and J; all others were non-productive. CDR3 was defined by IMGT convention, running from the second conserved V-encoded cysteine to the conserved J-encoded phenylalanine. The earlier analysis of some 550 of the donors excluded any sequence lacking an unambiguous match to a single V gene segment. An earlier analysis of several hundred of the donors classified V segments as functional when productive rearrangements were above 56.7% and as segregating when the standard deviation between donors was above 5%. A statistical classification framework was built to diagnose cytomegalovirus status from the catalog of TCR beta chain sequences. V and J gene assignment, in a later analysis, came from comparing TCR nucleotide sequences with IMGT/GENE-DB human TR gene sequences. A later analysis assigned CDR3 sequences and most-parsimonious VDJ recombination scenarios with the TCRdist pipeline. In a later analysis, each TCR beta chain was defined by its CDR3 amino acid sequence together with its V-gene family, and reads without a unique V-gene family were excluded. To address suspected cross-contamination and a sequencing artifact, a later analysis removed 592 highly shared, low-generation-probability nucleotide sequences. A later analysis calculated a clonal expansion index for each public chain from normalized within-repertoire ranks of inferred template counts. In a later analysis, generation probabilities were computed with a VDJ recombination model fitted to out-of-frame rearrangements, and the resulting probabilities were checked against IGoR. Hypergeometric tests were used in a later analysis to score TCR-TCR, TCR-HLA and TCR-CMV co-occurrence, with a repertoire-size bias correction applied to the TCR pairs. To estimate false discovery rates, a later analysis permuted the HLA or CMV assignments 20 times. In a later analysis, co-occurring TCRs were grouped using DBSCAN, with TCRdist sequence similarity added in when clustering inside HLA-allele-positive subsets. Repertoires with fewer than 30,000 or more than 120,000 public chains, plus five repertoires with anomalous nucleotide sharing, were excluded from co-occurrence clustering. TCRdb re-hosts the immuneACCESS table, in-frame sequences only. Its copies lack some clones; in the studies checked, an unresolved V gene accounts for under half of them, and the cause for the rest is not known. V, J and clone size derive from that table, while D and trimming were established from the DNA sequence. The sample contains 140,000 or so clones, roughly 66% of them found a single time. 5.5% to 7% of the sample comes from the top ten.

The sequenced sample was PBMCs. The sequence came from a woman aged 60 to 75 in good health and CMV-seronegative. The chain is assembled from TRBV28 and TRBJ2-1; the D gene lacks a confident call. The nucleotide sequence is TGTGCCAGCAGCCGAGGAGACGACGTCTCCTACAATGAGCAGTTCTTC. Translated, it reads CASSRGDDVSYNEQFF.